The next 24 T cell receptor beta chains were all read from a single sample in a study of T-cell memory formation after mild COVID-19. TCRdb ran MiXCR on the 5' RACE reads and lists one entry per CDR3 protein. The table has under 350,000 distinct CDR3 sequences, about 17% seen once; the top ten hold about a fifth. Sequenced: PBMCs or a T cell subset sorted from them (not recorded which). The receptors here all came from a man aged 18 to 30 who had mild COVID-19 (a few samples of this study predate the infection). Cell type and time point are not known.

The V gene is TRBV30, the J gene TRBJ1-3; D is unclear. This CDR3 has 15 amino acids. Looked up from germline, CDR1 is GTSNPN and CDR2 is SVGIG (reference sequence). With 0 bases removed from V and 0 bases from J, the gap between germline ends came to 9 bases. The CDR3 DNA is TGTGCCTGGAGTGTACGTGGGATCTCTGGAAACACCATATATTTT. Its translation is CAWSVRGISGNTIYF.

CDR3 sequence: CASSLLAGGEQYF. CDR3 bases: TGCGCCAGCAGCTTGCTAGCGGGGGGCGAGCAGTACTTC. The chain uses TRBV5-1 and TRBJ2-7; 11 bases map to TRBD2. This CDR3 spans 13 amino acids. V lost 1 base to trimming and J lost 6 bases; unmatched junction nucleotides: 0. Germline V gives CDR1 SGHRS, CDR2 YFSETQ.

This clonotype was seen a handful of times. V is TRBV28 and J is TRBJ2-7; D gene unclear. Germline V gives CDR1 MDHEN, CDR2 SYDVKM. Trimming left V 3 bases short and J 5 bases short, with 11 bases between. The CDR3 totals 13 residues. As DNA, the CDR3 is TGTGCCAGCAGTTTTCGGGCAACTCACGAGCAGTACGTC. Translating it yields CASSFRATHEQYV.

In this sample, this clonotype turned up once. The CDR3 loop reads CASSQPGRGPSGELFF. CDR3 DNA sequence: TGTGCCAGCAGCCAGCCTGGCAGGGGGCCATCCGGGGAGCTGTTTTTT. V gene TRBV7-2 combines with J gene TRBJ2-2; 8 nucleotides match TRBD1. The CDR3 has 16 residues. V lost 5 bases and J lost 6; bases outside the gene matches: 11. Germline V gene lookup returns CDR1 SGHTA and CDR2 FQGNSA.

This clonotype showed up just a few times. The V gene is TRBV11-2, the J gene TRBJ1-2, with 7 bases matching TRBD1. V lost 4 bases and J lost 7; bases outside the gene matches: 9. Germline loops: CDR1 SGHAT, CDR2 FQNNGV. CDR3 size: 14 residues. In nucleotides, the CDR3 is TGTGCCAGCAGCTCGTCCCGACAGGGACCTGGCTACACCTTC. Residues: CASSSSRQGPGYTF.

The V call is TRBV7-3, the J call TRBJ2-1; D perhaps matches TRBD2 (6 bases). The germline gives CDR1 SGHTA, CDR2 FQGTGA. The CDR3 contains 16 residues. Trimming cost V 1 base and J 10 bases, with 20 bases left between them. The CDR3 protein is CASSLNPPSSRGEQFF. In nucleotides, the CDR3 is TGTGCCAGCAGCTTAAATCCCCCCTCTAGCCGGGGGGAGCAGTTCTTC. Complete variable domain (other parts from reference TRBV7-3 and TRBJ2-1): GAGVSQTPSNKVTEKGKYVELRCDPISGHTALYWYRQSLGQGPEFLIYFQGTGAADDSGLPNDRFFAVRPEGSVSTLKIQRTERGDSAVYLCASSLNPPSSRGEQFFGPGTRLTVL.

This chain connects TRBV4-3 to TRBJ2-3; D is unclear. Germline CDR1 LGHNA, CDR2 YSLEER. The V gene lost 4 bases and the J gene lost 1 base, with 12 bases spanning the gap. The CDR3 covers 15 residues. Here the CDR3 reads CASSLGGARTDTQYF. CDR3 sequence (DNA): TGCGCCAGCAGCCTGGGCGGAGCGCGCACAGATACGCAGTATTTT.

There are a few counts of this clonotype. The V gene is TRBV7-3, the J gene TRBJ2-1; D is possibly TRBD2 (5 bases). CDR3 length equals 16 residues. Between the trimmed V and J ends, which lost 1 base and 0 bases, there was a span of 10 bases. CDR1 SGHTA and CDR2 FQGTGA come from the germline V gene. The CDR3 DNA sequence: TGTGCCAGCAGCTTAATCCCGGGGAGCTCCTACAATGAGCAGTTCTTC. Translated: CASSLIPGSSYNEQFF.

This clonotype was observed at least ten times. The chain couples TRBV7-2 to TRBJ2-1, with 12 bases matching TRBD2. The germline V gene has CDR1 SGHTA and CDR2 FQGNSA. The CDR3 covers 15 residues. V lost 5 bases and J lost 5; bases outside the gene matches: 4. CDR3 DNA sequence: TGTGCCAGCAGCAATCTAGCGGGGGGGCACAATGAGCAGTTCTTC. Amino acid sequence: CASSNLAGGHNEQFF.

Only a few counts were recorded for this clonotype. This chain links TRBV6-1 with TRBJ1-2; D remains ambiguous. Germline CDR1 MNHNS, CDR2 SASEGT. This CDR3 has 14 amino acids. Trimming cost V 4 bases and J 1 base, with 10 bases left between them. The CDR3: CASSAQLLNYGYTF. The DNA for the CDR3 is TGTGCCAGCAGTGCCCAGCTACTTAACTATGGCTACACCTTC.

The CDR3 protein is CASSSRGGSGNTIYF. The CDR3 DNA follows: TGTGCCAGCAGCTCCCGGGGGGGATCGGGAAACACCATATATTTT. This sequence joins TRBV7-2 and TRBJ1-3; D perhaps matches TRBD1 (5 bases). The V end lost 4 bases, the J end lost 4 bases, and 14 bases lay between the germline ends. CDR3 length: 15 residues. CDR1 and CDR2 from the germline V gene are SGHTA and FQGNSA. The complete variable domain, with remaining parts taken from reference TRBV7-2 and TRBJ1-3, reads GAGVSQSPSNKVTEKGKDVELRCDPISGHTALYWYRQSLGQGLEFLIYFQGNSAPDKSGLPSDRFSAERTGGSVSTLTIQRTQQEDSAVYLCASSSRGGSGNTIYFGEGSWLTVV.

In its sample, this clonotype was seen many times. The chain joins TRBV6-6 to TRBJ2-3; perhaps TRBD1 as D (6 bases). CDR1 is MNHNY, CDR2 SVGAGI, per germline (reference sequence). This CDR3 has 14 amino acids. Trimming left V 4 bases short and J 1 base short, with 9 bases between. The CDR3 sequence: CASSSPGGTDTQYF. CDR3 sequence (DNA): TGTGCCAGCAGTTCCCCAGGGGGCACAGATACGCAGTATTTT.

A few counts support this clonotype. This chain links TRBV7-9 with TRBJ2-7; 7 nucleotides line up with TRBD1. V lost 6 bases to trimming and J lost 3 bases; unmatched junction nucleotides: 5. This CDR3 contains 13 residues. CDR1 and CDR2 (germline): SEHNR, FQNEAQ (reference sequence). As DNA, the CDR3 is TGTGCCAGCAGACCCCGGGACAGCTACGAGCAGTACTTC. It encodes CASRPRDSYEQYF. The variable domain in full, with the rest retrieved from reference TRBV7-9 and TRBJ2-7, is DTGVSQNPRHKITKRGQNVTFRCDPISEHNRLYWYRQTLGQGPEFLTYFQNEAQLEKSRLLSDRFSAERPKGSFSTLEIQRTEQGDSAMYLCASRPRDSYEQYFGPGTRLTVT.

In this sample, this clonotype turned up many times. The chain links TRBV5-1 to TRBJ1-1; D gene uncertain. The CDR3 runs to 15 residues. V lost 3 bases, J lost 1 base, and 13 bases lay in between. Germline CDR1 SGHRS, CDR2 YFSETQ. The CDR3: CASSWAGDSNTEAFF. The CDR3 DNA sequence: TGCGCCAGCAGCTGGGCTGGGGATTCGAACACTGAAGCTTTCTTT.

In this sample, this clonotype turned up many times. The V gene is TRBV7-2, the J gene TRBJ2-3; possible D gene TRBD2, 6 bases. Germline CDR1 reads SGHTA; CDR2 reads FQGNSA. The CDR3 totals 16 residues. V gave up 5 bases and J gave up 0 bases, with 15 bases separating them. Written as DNA, the CDR3 is TGTGCCAGCAGCCCCATTAGCGGATACAGCACAGATACGCAGTATTTT. This codes for CASSPISGYSTDTQYF.

The rearrangement links TRBV7-2 to TRBJ1-3; the match to TRBD1 covers 10 bases. This CDR3 comprises 19 residues. V dropped 1 base and J dropped 2; count of bases not matched to a gene: 11. Germline lookup yields CDR1 SGHTA and CDR2 FQGNSA. In nucleotides, the CDR3 is TGTGCCAGCAGCTTAGACCCACGGGACAGGGGTTCGACTGGAAACACCATATATTTT. Translation gives CASSLDPRDRGSTGNTIYF.

This clonotype was seen more than once but under ten times. This chain links TRBV7-9 with TRBJ2-5; D ambiguous. CDR3 length: 15 amino acids. V shed 2 bases and J shed 1 base, with 11 bases lying between them. Germline assignment: CDR1 SEHNR and CDR2 FQNEAQ (reference sequence). The CDR3 DNA sequence: TGTGCCAGCAGCTTACGCGTCGCTTTCCAAGAGACCCAGTACTTC. Translated: CASSLRVAFQETQYF.

The chain is built from TRBV2 and TRBJ2-1; D is unresolved. Germline V gene sequence: CDR1 SNHLY, CDR2 FYNNEI. The CDR3 length is 12 residues. With 4 bases removed from V and 6 bases from J, the gap between germline ends came to 7 bases. The CDR3 reads CASSGRINEQFF. CDR3 nucleotide sequence: TGTGCCAGCAGTGGACGTATCAATGAGCAGTTCTTC.

The V call is TRBV5-6, the J call TRBJ1-1; D not certain. V was shortened by 1 base and J by 7 bases, with 8 bases between the two germline ends. The CDR3 is 12 residues long. CDR1 is SGHDT, CDR2 YYEEEE, per germline. The CDR3 reads CASSLYPNEAFF. The CDR3 coding sequence is TGTGCCAGCAGCTTGTATCCCAATGAAGCTTTCTTT. Drawing the rest from reference TRBV5-6 and TRBJ1-1, the complete variable domain is DAGVTQSPTHLIKTRGQQVTLRCSPKSGHDTVSWYQQALGQGPQFIFQYYEEEERQRGNFPDRFSGHQFPNYSSELNVNALLLGDSALYLCASSLYPNEAFFGQGTRLTVV.

The chain couples TRBV2 to TRBJ2-5, with D tentatively TRBD2 (7 bases). The germline V gene has CDR1 SNHLY and CDR2 FYNNEI. CDR3 length: 15 residues. V lost 0 bases, J lost 5 bases, and 13 bases lay in between. In nucleotides, the CDR3 is TGTGCCAGCAGTGAAGCCCGCGGGGGCTGGGAGACCCAGTACTTC. It codes for CASSEARGGWETQYF. Full variable domain (rest looked up from reference TRBV2 and TRBJ2-5): EPEVTQTPSHQVTQMGQEVILRCVPISNHLYFYWYRQILGQKVEFLVSFYNNEISEKSEIFDDQFSVERPDGSNFTLKIRSTKLEDSAMYFCASSEARGGWETQYFGPGTRLLVL.

This sequence joins TRBV7-2 and TRBJ2-5; D not resolved. Per the germline V gene, CDR1 is SGHTA and CDR2 is FQGNSA. The CDR3 is made up of 14 amino acids. V was clipped by 5 bases and J by 5 bases, with 15 bases between them. The CDR3 nucleotides read TGTGCCAGCAGCCCCCCGAGGTTCAGGGAGACCCAGTACTTC. It translates to CASSPPRFRETQYF.

The gene calls are TRBV27 and TRBJ2-7, with TRBD1 matching over 9 bases. The V and J ends lost 10 bases and 6 bases, in that order; junction bases with no gene match: 16. The CDR3 has 15 amino acids. Germline V gene sequence: CDR1 MNHEY, CDR2 SMNVEV (reference sequence). The CDR3, as DNA: TGTGCCATCTCTTACCGGGACAGGGCTTCTCTCGAGCAGTACGTC. Encoded protein: CAISYRDRASLEQYV.

This rearrangement joins TRBV5-1 to TRBJ1-3, with unresolved D. Germline V CDR1 and CDR2: SGHRS, YFSETQ. The germline V and J ends were trimmed by 3 bases and 0 bases, with 10 bases remaining between them. The length of the CDR3 is 15 residues. The CDR3 sequence is CASSSDPSSGNTIYF. In DNA, the CDR3 is TGCGCCAGCAGCTCAGACCCATCCTCTGGAAACACCATATATTTT.

This clonotype was seen repeatedly, ten times or more. This chain links TRBV20-1 with TRBJ2-3; no clear D. The CDR3 extends over 15 amino acids. V was shortened by 6 bases and J by 3 bases, with 19 bases between the two germline ends. Germline CDR1 and CDR2: DFQATT and SNEGSKA (reference sequence). CDR3 loop: CSALRTPHATDTQYF. As DNA, the CDR3 is TGCAGTGCCCTACGGACGCCACACGCAACAGATACGCAGTATTTT.